This entry concerns a single T cell receptor (beta chain). TCRdb re-derived calls from the RT-PCR reads in MiXCR, one entry per CDR3 protein. The sample has about 700,000 distinct CDR3 sequences, over 12% seen once. The specimen was memory CD4+ T cells from blood. The sequence derives from a female donor in good health, serving as a healthy control.

The DNA of the CDR3 is TGTGCCAGCAGCTTAGGGACTCAGCCCCAGCATTTT. It specifies CASSLGTQPQHF. The chain recombines TRBV7-9 with TRBJ1-5; unclear D gene. V was shortened by 1 base and J by 6 bases, with 4 bases between the two germline ends. From germline, CDR1 is SEHNR and CDR2 FQNEAQ (reference sequence). The CDR3 has 12 amino acids.